The sequence of this T cell receptor beta chain was determined in a study of CDR3 diversity in severe acne. Germline V CDR1 and CDR2: PRHDT, FYEKMQ (reference sequence). The CDR3 extends over 16 amino acids. The V gene lost 0 bases and the J gene lost 0 bases, with 12 bases spanning the gap. TCRdb itself ran the PCR reads through MiXCR, one entry per CDR3 protein. The sample lists 100,000 or so distinct CDR3 sequences; roughly half were seen once. The table lists this clonotype with many counts. V gene TRBV13 combines with J gene TRBJ2-7; D not certain. Specimen: blood. This TCR was sampled from a male donor with acne. The CDR3 DNA follows: TGTGCCAGCAGCTTAGGAGGTGGTACCATCTCCTACGAGCAGTACTTC. It encodes CASSLGGGTISYEQYF.